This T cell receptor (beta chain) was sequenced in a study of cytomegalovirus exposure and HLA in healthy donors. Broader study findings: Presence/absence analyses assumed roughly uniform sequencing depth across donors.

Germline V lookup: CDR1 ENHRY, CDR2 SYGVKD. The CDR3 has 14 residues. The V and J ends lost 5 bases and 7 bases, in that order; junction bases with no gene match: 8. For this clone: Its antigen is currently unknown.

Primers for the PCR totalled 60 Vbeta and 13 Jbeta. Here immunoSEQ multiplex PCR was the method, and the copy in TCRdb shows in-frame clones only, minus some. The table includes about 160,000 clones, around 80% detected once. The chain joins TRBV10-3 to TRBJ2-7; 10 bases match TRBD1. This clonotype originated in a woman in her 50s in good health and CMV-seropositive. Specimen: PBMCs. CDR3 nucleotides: TGTGCCATCAGTCGTTCCGGGACAGGGGATGAGCAGTACTTC. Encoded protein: CAISRSGTGDEQYF.